This T cell receptor beta chain was sequenced during a study of neoadjuvant anti-PD-1 for oral cavity cancer. The CDR3 spans 15 residues. V dropped 6 bases and J dropped 8 bases, with 19 bases sitting between them. Germline values: CDR1 MDHEN, CDR2 SYDVKM. Time point denoted: after neoadjuvant nivolumab, at surgical resection. The method was immunoSEQ multiplex PCR; TCRdb's version includes in-frame clones alone and lacks a portion of them. Of 63,000 or so clones detected, roughly nine tenths appear once; the ten largest clones hold 2.5% to 3%. This clonotype was sampled from a person aged 40 to 85 with oral cavity squamous cell carcinoma. This chain joins TRBV28 and TRBJ1-4, with D tentatively TRBD1 (6 bases). The source was PBMCs, collected after nivolumab (anti-PD-1) treatment. The chain's CDR3 is CASRSFTGIDEKLFF. Written as DNA, the CDR3 is TGTGCCAGCAGATCCTTCACAGGGATTGACGAAAAACTGTTTTTT.